These 18 T cell receptor beta chains originate from one sample sequenced in a study of breast tumors, draining lymph nodes, adjacent tissues (dated by TCRdb to 2016 to 2017). The receptor library was made with multiplex PCR. These reads were obtained on an Illumina HiSeq 2000. TCRdb itself trimmed the public reads at Q25 with fastp, ran MiXCR and retained productive beta chains. Each entry merges the rows of one CDR3 protein and shows their most common DNA and genes. This sample comprises more than 15,000 distinct CDR3 sequences, roughly 63% of them detected only once. The top ten constitute approximately 18% of the sample. Sequenced material: tumor-adjacent breast tissue. All receptors derive from a female donor with breast cancer. Some clones in this sample may be carry-over from other donors' samples.

This clonotype was recorded at least ten times. This sequence joins TRBV18 and TRBJ1-4, with no clear D. V lost 2 bases and J 7 bases, leaving 14 bases between the germline ends. Germline CDR1 and CDR2: KGHSH and LQKENI. The length of the CDR3 is 15 residues. The CDR3 bases are TGTGCCAGCTCACCAGGACGAGGGTTGAGTGAAAAACTGTTTTTT. It specifies CASSPGRGLSEKLFF.

This clonotype is medium-sized in the sample. The chain's CDR3 is CASSLVLAGGGTQYF. The CDR3 bases are TGTGCCAGCAGCTTGGTCCTAGCGGGGGGAGGGACCCAGTACTTC. The rearrangement uses TRBV7-2 and TRBJ2-5, with 11 bases identical to TRBD2. Germline values: CDR1 SGHTA, CDR2 FQGNSA. This CDR3 has 15 amino acids. V shed 3 bases, J shed 7 bases, and the junction held 7 bases outside the gene matches.

The chain carries TRBV7-3 and TRBJ2-1; 7 bases align to TRBD1. The trim removed 5 bases at V and 6 bases at J, leaving 10 bases unmatched. The V gene's germline CDR1 is SGHTA and CDR2 FQGTGA. The CDR3 length is 15 residues. The DNA of the CDR3 is TGTGCCAGCAGCGATCCCCTTCGACAGGGCAATGAGCAGTTCTTC. Translation gives CASSDPLRQGNEQFF.

This clonotype was detected ten times or more. CDR3 sequence: CASSSQRGGRTDTQYF. For the CDR3, the DNA is TGTGCCAGCAGCTCCCAGAGGGGGGGACGCACAGATACGCAGTATTTT. The gene calls are TRBV7-2 and TRBJ2-3; D perhaps matches TRBD2 (7 bases). Per germline, CDR1 SGHTA and CDR2 FQGNSA. The CDR3 is made up of 16 amino acids. Trimming took 4 bases from V and 1 from J, leaving 15 bases between them.

A few counts support this clonotype. V gene TRBV7-8 combines with J gene TRBJ2-7; D unresolved. The germline CDR1 and CDR2 sequences are SGHVS and FQNEAQ. CDR3 size: 13 residues. Trimming cost V 1 base and J 3 bases, with 7 bases left between them. DNA of the CDR3: TGTGCCAGCAGCTTAGTCGGCGGCTACGAGCAGTACTTC. Its translation: CASSLVGGYEQYF.

There are a few counts of this clonotype. This rearrangement joins TRBV2 to TRBJ1-2; 9 bases line up with TRBD1. CDR3 length: 13 amino acids. The trim removed 4 bases at V and 5 bases at J, leaving 2 bases unmatched. CDR1 and CDR2 (germline): SNHLY, FYNNEI. The CDR3 DNA reads as TGTGCCAGCAGTGGACAGGGGGGATATGGCTACACCTTC. Its protein product is CASSGQGGYGYTF.

This clonotype was seen a single time. The chain uses TRBV7-9 and TRBJ2-7; a possible D gene is TRBD1 (6 bases). The CDR3 is made up of 13 amino acids. V gave up 9 bases and J gave up 4 bases, with 16 bases separating them. Germline CDR1 SEHNR, CDR2 FQNEAQ (reference sequence). CDR3 nucleotides: TGTGCCAGTTCTCCGACAGGATATTACGAGCAGTACTTC. Residues: CASSPTGYYEQYF.

The chain joins TRBV2 to TRBJ2-1; a weak D match, TRBD1 (6 bases). This CDR3 comprises 15 residues. CDR1 is SNHLY, CDR2 FYNNEI, per germline. V was cut by 4 bases and J by 0 bases, with 10 bases left in between. The CDR3 nucleotides are TGTGCCAGCAGTGTGGACAGCAGCTCCTACAATGAGCAGTTCTTC. This translates into CASSVDSSSYNEQFF.

V is TRBV19 and J is TRBJ1-3; weak D call: TRBD1 (5 bases). CDR3 length: 14 residues. The V gene lost 3 bases and the J gene lost 0 bases, with 6 bases spanning the gap. CDR1 is LNHDA and CDR2 is SQIVND in the germline V gene (reference sequence). The CDR3 DNA reads as TGTGCCAGTAGTATCAGGGTCTCTGGAAACACCATATATTTT. It is translated as CASSIRVSGNTIYF.

The rearrangement joins TRBV2 to TRBJ2-3, with D hard to call. Trimming took off 3 bases at V and 4 bases at J, with 14 bases between the two ends. This CDR3 contains 15 residues. CDR1 is SNHLY, CDR2 FYNNEI, per germline. CDR3 bases: TGTGCCAGCAGTGACAGTGGAAAGGGTGCAGATACGCAGTATTTT. It encodes CASSDSGKGADTQYF.

Points on this clonotype: One end of the junction varies from germline; a read error may be responsible. This chain connects TRBV2 to TRBJ1-6, with TRBD1 matching 8 bases. The V gene's germline CDR1 is SNHLY and CDR2 FYNNEI. The CDR3 sequence is 14 residues long. In nucleotides, the CDR3 is TGTGCCAGCAGTCGGGACAGGCTTAATTCACCCCTCCACTTC. Protein: CASSRDRLNSPLHF.

The rearrangement links TRBV6-1 to TRBJ2-7; D is unclear. Trimming stripped 4 bases from V and 2 bases from J, with 12 bases between. CDR1 is MNHNS, CDR2 SASEGT, per germline. CDR3 size: 14 residues. CDR3 residues: CASSARVHPYEQYV. The CDR3 DNA sequence: TGTGCCAGCAGTGCCCGGGTACACCCCTACGAGCAGTACGTC.

The sample holds many counts of this clonotype. The chain links TRBV29-1 to TRBJ2-1; possible D gene TRBD1, 6 bases. Looked up from germline, CDR1 is SQVTM and CDR2 is ANQGSEA. This CDR3 has 14 amino acids. The ends were cut back, 4 bases at V and 0 bases at J, with 10 bases in the middle. The CDR3 reads CSVAGQISYNEQFF. The DNA of the CDR3 is TGCAGCGTTGCAGGACAGATCTCCTACAATGAGCAGTTCTTC.

This chain joins TRBV7-9 and TRBJ2-3, with TRBD2 identical over 8 bases. The CDR3 loop spans 14 amino acids. The V gene's germline CDR1 is SEHNR and CDR2 FQNEAQ (reference sequence). V trimming: 5 bases; J trimming: 3 bases; junction bases outside the gene matches: 4. The CDR3: CASSPTGGTDTQYF. The CDR3 DNA sequence: TGTGCCAGCAGCCCCACGGGGGGGACAGATACGCAGTATTTT.

With respect to this clonotype: The DNA is omitted, as the CDR3 cannot be located on it reliably, and the CDR3 follows TCRdb's listing. V gene TRBV7-9 combines with J gene TRBJ1-3; the table's D call of TRBD1 was not tested on the DNA. Germline CDR1 SEHNR, CDR2 FQNEAQ (reference sequence). The CDR3 is 20 amino acids long, termini counted. CDR3: CASSLSVNTEAFFGQGTIYF.

The chain uses TRBV5-1 and TRBJ1-4; D call uncertain. Trimming shortened V by 0 bases and J by 7 bases, and 13 bases separated the two germline ends. In germline, CDR1 is SGHRS, CDR2 YFSETQ. The CDR3 is 15 amino acids. The CDR3 reads CASSLGVVGSEKLFF. The CDR3 DNA follows: TGCGCCAGCAGCTTGGGTGTGGTGGGAAGTGAAAAACTGTTTTTT.

This clonotype was counted a few times. The chain uses TRBV5-4 and TRBJ1-1; D unclear. V was trimmed by 4 bases and J by 1 base, leaving 11 bases between them. Per germline, CDR1 SGHNT and CDR2 YYREEE (reference sequence). The CDR3 has 14 residues. The CDR3 sequence: CASSGGSSNTEAFF. CDR3 nucleotide sequence: TGTGCCAGCAGCGGCGGATCCTCGAACACTGAAGCTTTCTTT.

By share, this clonotype ranks as medium-sized. The chain carries TRBV19 and TRBJ1-6; D gene uncertain. This CDR3 contains 15 residues. V shed 4 bases and J shed 8 bases, with 15 bases lying between them. Germline CDR1 reads LNHDA; CDR2 reads SQIVND (reference sequence). CDR3 protein: CASSSWTPEDSPLHF. The CDR3 DNA reads TGTGCCAGTAGTAGTTGGACCCCCGAGGATTCACCCCTCCACTTT.